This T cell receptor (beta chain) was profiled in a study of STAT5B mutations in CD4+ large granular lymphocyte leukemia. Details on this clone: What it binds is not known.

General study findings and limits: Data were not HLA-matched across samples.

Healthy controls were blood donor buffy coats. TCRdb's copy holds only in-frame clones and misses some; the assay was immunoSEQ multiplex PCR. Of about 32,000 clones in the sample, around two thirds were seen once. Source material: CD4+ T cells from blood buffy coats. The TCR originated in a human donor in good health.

The CDR3: CASSGRESYEQYF. In DNA form, the CDR3 reads TGTGCCAGCAGTGGCAGGGAGTCCTACGAGCAGTACTTC. The chain carries TRBV6-5 and TRBJ2-7; D possibly matches TRBD1 or TRBD2 (5 bases each). CDR1 and CDR2 (germline): MNHEY, SVGAGI. V was clipped by 5 bases and J by 1 base, with 9 bases between them. This CDR3 contains 13 residues.